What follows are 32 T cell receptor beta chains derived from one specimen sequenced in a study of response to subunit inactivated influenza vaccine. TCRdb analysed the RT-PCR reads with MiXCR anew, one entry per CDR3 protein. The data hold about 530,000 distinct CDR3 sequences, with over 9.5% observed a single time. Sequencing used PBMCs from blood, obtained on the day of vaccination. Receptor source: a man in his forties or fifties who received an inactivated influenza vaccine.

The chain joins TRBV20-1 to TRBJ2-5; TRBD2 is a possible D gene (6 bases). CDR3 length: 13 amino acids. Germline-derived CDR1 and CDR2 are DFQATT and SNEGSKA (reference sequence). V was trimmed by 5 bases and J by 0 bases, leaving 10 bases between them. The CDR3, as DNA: TGCAGTGCTCACCAGCGGGACCAAGAGACCCAGTACTTC. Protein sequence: CSAHQRDQETQYF.

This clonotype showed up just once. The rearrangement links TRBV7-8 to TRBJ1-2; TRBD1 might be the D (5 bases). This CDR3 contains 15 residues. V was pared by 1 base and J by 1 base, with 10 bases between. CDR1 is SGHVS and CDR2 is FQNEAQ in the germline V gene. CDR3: CASSLEGRDNYGYTF. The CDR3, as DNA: TGTGCCAGCAGCTTAGAGGGACGGGATAACTATGGCTACACCTTC. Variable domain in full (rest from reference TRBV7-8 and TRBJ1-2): GAGVSQSPRYKVAKRGQDVALRCDPISGHVSLFWYQQALGQGPEFLTYFQNEAQLDKSGLPSDRFFAERPEGSVSTLKIQRTQQEDSAVYLCASSLEGRDNYGYTFGSGTRLTVV.

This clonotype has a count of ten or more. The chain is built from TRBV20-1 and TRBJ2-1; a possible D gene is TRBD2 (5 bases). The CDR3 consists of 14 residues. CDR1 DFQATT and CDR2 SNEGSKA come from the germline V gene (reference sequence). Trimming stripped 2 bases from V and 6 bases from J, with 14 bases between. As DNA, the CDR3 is TGCAGTGCTAGACCAGCGGTGAGGGTCAATGAGCAGTTCTTC. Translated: CSARPAVRVNEQFF.

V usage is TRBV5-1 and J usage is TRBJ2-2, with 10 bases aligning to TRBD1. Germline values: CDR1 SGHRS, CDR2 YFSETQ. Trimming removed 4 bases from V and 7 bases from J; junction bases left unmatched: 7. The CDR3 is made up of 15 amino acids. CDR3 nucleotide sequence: TGCGCCAGCAGCAACCGGGACAGGGGTAACGGGGAGCTGTTTTTT. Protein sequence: CASSNRDRGNGELFF. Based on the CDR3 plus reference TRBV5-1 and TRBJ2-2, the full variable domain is KAGVTQTPRYLIKTRGQQVTLSCSPISGHRSVSWYQQTPGQGLQFLFEYFSETQRNKGNFPGRFSGRQFSNSRSEMNVSTLELGDSALYLCASSNRDRGNGELFFGEGSRLTVL.

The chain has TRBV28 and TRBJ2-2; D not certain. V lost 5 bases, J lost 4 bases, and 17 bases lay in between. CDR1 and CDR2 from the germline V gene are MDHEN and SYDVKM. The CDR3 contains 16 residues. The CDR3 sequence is CASSTARRAITGELFF. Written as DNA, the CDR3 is TGTGCCAGCAGTACCGCTCGAAGGGCGATCACCGGGGAGCTGTTTTTT.

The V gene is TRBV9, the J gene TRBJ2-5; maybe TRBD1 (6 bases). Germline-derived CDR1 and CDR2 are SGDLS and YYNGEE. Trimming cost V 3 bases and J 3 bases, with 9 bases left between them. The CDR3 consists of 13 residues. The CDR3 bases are TGTGCCAGCAGCGCCCGGACAGAAGAGACCCAGTACTTC. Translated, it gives CASSARTEETQYF. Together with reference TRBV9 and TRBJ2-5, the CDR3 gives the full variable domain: DSGVTQTPKHLITATGQRVTLRCSPRSGDLSVYWYQQSLDQGLQFLIQYYNGEERAKGNILERFSAQQFPDLHSELNLSSLELGDSALYFCASSARTEETQYFGPGTRLLVL.

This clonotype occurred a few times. As DNA, the CDR3 is TGTGCCAGCAGCGCCGGACAAGAGTTTACTGGAAACACCATATATTTT. It is translated as CASSAGQEFTGNTIYF. V is TRBV9 and J is TRBJ1-3, with TRBD1 as a possible D gene (5 bases). V was pared by 3 bases and J by 2 bases, with 15 bases between. The germline V gene encodes CDR1 SGDLS and CDR2 YYNGEE. CDR3 length: 16 residues.

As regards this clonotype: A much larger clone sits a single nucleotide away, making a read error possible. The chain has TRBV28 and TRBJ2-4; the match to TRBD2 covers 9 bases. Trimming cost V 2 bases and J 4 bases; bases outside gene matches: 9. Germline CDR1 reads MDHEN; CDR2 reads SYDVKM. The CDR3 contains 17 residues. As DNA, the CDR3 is TGTGCCAGCAGTTTACATCTTGCTAGCGGGGATAAAAACATTCAGTACTTC. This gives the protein CASSLHLASGDKNIQYF.

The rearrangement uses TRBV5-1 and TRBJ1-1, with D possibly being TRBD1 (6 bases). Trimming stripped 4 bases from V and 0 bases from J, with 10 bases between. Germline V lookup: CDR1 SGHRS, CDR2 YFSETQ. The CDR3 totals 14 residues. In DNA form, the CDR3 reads TGCGCCAGCAGCGCCGGACAGCTGAACACTGAAGCTTTCTTT. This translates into CASSAGQLNTEAFF.

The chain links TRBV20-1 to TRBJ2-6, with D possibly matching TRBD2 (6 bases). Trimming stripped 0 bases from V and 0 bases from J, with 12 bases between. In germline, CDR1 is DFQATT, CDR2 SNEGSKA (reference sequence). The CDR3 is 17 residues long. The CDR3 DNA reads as TGCAGTGCTAGAGATCGGAGGGCTGACTCTGGGGCCAACGTCCTGACTTTC. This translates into CSARDRRADSGANVLTF.

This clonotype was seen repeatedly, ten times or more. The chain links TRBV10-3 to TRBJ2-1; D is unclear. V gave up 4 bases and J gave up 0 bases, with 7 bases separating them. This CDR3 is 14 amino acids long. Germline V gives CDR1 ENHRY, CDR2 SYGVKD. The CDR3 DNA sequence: TGTGCCATCAGTGGCTGGGTCTCCTACAATGAGCAGTTCTTC. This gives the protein CAISGWVSYNEQFF.

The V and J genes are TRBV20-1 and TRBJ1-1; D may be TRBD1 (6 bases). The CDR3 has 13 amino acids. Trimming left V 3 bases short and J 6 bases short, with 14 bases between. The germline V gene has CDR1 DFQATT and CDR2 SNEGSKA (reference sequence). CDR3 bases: TGCAGTGCTAGCGGACAGACCGGGGCTGAAGCTTTCTTT. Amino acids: CSASGQTGAEAFF.

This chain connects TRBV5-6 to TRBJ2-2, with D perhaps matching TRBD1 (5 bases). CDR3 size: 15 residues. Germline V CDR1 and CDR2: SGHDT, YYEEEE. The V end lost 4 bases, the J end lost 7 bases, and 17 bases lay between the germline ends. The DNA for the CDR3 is TGTGCCAGCAGCACCGGACAAAGGTCGGACGGGGAGCTGTTTTTT. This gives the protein CASSTGQRSDGELFF.

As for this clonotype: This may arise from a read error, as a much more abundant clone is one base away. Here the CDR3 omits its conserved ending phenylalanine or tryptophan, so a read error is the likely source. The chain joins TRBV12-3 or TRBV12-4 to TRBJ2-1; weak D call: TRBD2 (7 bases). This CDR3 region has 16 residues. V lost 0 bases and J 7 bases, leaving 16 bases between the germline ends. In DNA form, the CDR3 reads TGTGCCAGCAGTTTAGCGAGGGGGGGGGCCAAAAATGAGCAGTTCCTC. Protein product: CASSLARGGAKNEQFL.

The CDR3 spells CSATGQGNGDTQYF. The CDR3, as DNA: TGCAGTGCTACGGGACAGGGTAACGGAGATACGCAGTATTTT. The chain employs TRBV20-1 and TRBJ2-3; 9 bases map to TRBD1. The CDR3 extends over 14 amino acids. J was trimmed by 5 bases and V by 4 bases; bases with no gene match: 7. Germline V gene data show CDR1 as DFQATT and CDR2 as SNEGSKA (reference sequence).

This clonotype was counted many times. In DNA, the CDR3 is TGTGCCAGCAGCCGTCTCGGGGGGTCGGGGATAGAAGCTTTCTTT. This sequence encodes CASSRLGGSGIEAFF. The chain employs TRBV9 and TRBJ1-1, with D possibly being TRBD1 (5 bases). Looked up from germline, CDR1 is SGDLS and CDR2 is YYNGEE. V was pared by 4 bases and J by 8 bases, with 21 bases between. This CDR3 is built from 15 residues.

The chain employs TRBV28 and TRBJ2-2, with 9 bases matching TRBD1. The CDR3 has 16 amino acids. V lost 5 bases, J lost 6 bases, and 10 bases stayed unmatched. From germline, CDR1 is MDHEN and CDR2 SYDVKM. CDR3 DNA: TGTGCCAGCAGTACGACCGGGACAGGGAAGCCCGGGGAGCTGTTTTTT. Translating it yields CASSTTGTGKPGELFF.

This CDR3 reads CASRGLAGGPNTGELFF. The CDR3 nucleotides are TGTGCCAGCAGGGGACTAGCGGGGGGGCCTAACACCGGGGAGCTGTTTTTT. This sequence joins TRBV6-1 and TRBJ2-2; 16 bases are shared with TRBD2. V shed 6 bases and J 2 bases; nucleotides not matched to a gene: 3. This CDR3 region has 17 residues. Germline CDR1 is MNHNS and CDR2 is SASEGT.

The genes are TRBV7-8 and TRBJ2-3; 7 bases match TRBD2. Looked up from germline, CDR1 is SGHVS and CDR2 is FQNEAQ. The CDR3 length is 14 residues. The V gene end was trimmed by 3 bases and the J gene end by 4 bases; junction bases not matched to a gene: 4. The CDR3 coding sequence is TGTGCCAGCAGCTTGCTGGGGAGGGCAGATACGCAGTATTTT. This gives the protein CASSLLGRADTQYF.

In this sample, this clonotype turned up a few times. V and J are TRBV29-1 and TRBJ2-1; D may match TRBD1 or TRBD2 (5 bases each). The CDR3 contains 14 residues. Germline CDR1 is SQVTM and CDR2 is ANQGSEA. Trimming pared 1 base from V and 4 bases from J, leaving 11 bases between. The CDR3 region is CSVEAGTLYNEQFF. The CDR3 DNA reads TGCAGCGTTGAAGCCGGGACGTTATACAATGAGCAGTTCTTC.

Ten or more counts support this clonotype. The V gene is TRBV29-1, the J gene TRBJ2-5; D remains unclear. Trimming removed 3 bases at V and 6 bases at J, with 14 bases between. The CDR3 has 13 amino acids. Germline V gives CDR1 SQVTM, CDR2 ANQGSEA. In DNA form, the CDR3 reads TGCAGCGTTGAGTGGGTGGCAGGACAGACCCAGTACTTC. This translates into CSVEWVAGQTQYF.

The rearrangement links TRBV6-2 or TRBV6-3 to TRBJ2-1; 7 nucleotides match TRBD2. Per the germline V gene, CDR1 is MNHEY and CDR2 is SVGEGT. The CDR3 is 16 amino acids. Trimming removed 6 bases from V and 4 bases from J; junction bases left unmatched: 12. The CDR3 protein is CASSKIAGATYNEQFF. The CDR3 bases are TGTGCCAGCAGCAAAATAGCGGGCGCGACTTACAATGAGCAGTTCTTC.

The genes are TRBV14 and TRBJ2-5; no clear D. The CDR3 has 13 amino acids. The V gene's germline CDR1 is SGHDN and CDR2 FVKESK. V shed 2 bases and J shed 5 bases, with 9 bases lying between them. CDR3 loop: CASSQFTRETQYF. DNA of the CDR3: TGTGCCAGCAGCCAATTCACGCGCGAGACCCAGTACTTC.

The chain's CDR3 is CASSQVGLADNEQFF. CDR3 in DNA: TGTGCCAGCAGCCAAGTGGGACTAGCGGACAATGAGCAGTTCTTC. The chain recombines TRBV3-1 with TRBJ2-1, with 11 positions matching TRBD2. The length of the CDR3 is 15 residues. Germline CDR1 LGHDT, CDR2 YNNKEL (reference sequence). V lost 1 base, J lost 5 bases, and 1 base stayed unmatched.

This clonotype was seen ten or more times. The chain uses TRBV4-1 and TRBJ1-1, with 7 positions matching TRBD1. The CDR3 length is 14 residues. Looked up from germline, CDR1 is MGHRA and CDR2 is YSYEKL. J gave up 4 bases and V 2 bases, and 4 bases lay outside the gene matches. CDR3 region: CASSQWQGGTEAFF. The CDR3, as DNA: TGCGCCAGCAGCCAATGGCAGGGGGGCACTGAAGCTTTCTTT.

This chain's CDR3 is CASSYSSRDEQFF. In DNA, the CDR3 is TGTGCCAGCAGTTACTCCTCAAGAGATGAGCAGTTCTTC. J is TRBJ2-1 and V is TRBV6-5; the D is unclear. CDR3 length: 13 residues. Germline-derived CDR1 and CDR2 are MNHEY and SVGAGI. Trimming took off 0 bases at V and 8 bases at J, with 8 bases between the two ends.

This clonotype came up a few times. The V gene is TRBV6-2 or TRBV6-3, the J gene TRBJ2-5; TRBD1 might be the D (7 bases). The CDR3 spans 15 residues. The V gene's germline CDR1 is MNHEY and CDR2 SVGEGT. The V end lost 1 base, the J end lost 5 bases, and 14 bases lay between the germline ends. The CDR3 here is CASSYFGGQFETQYF. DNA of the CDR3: TGTGCCAGCAGTTACTTCGGGGGACAGTTTGAGACCCAGTACTTC.

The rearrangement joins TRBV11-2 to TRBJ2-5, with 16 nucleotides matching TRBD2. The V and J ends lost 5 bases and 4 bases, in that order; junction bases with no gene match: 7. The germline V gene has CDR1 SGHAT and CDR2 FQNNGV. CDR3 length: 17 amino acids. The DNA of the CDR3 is TGTGCCAGCAGCCCAGGGACTAGCGGGGGGGCCACAGAGACCCAGTACTTC. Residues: CASSPGTSGGATETQYF.

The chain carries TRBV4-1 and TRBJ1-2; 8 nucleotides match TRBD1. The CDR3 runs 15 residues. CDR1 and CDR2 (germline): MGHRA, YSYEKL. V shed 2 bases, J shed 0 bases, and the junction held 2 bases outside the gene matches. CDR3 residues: CASSQTQGANYGYTF. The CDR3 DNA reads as TGCGCCAGCAGCCAAACACAGGGGGCTAACTATGGCTACACCTTC.

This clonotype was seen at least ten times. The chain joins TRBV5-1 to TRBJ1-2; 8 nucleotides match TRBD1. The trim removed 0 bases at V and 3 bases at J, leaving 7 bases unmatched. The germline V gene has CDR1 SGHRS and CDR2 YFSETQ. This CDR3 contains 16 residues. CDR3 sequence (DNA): TGCGCCAGCAGCTTGGTCTCAGGGGGCCATGACTATGGCTACACCTTC. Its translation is CASSLVSGGHDYGYTF. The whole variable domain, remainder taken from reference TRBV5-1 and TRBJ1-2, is KAGVTQTPRYLIKTRGQQVTLSCSPISGHRSVSWYQQTPGQGLQFLFEYFSETQRNKGNFPGRFSGRQFSNSRSEMNVSTLELGDSALYLCASSLVSGGHDYGYTFGSGTRLTVV.

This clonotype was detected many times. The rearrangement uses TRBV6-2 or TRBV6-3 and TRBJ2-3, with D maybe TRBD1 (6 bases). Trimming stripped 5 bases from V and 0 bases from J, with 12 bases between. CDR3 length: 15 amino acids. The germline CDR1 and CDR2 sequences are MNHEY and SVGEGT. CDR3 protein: CASSTQGLSTDTQYF. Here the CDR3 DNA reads TGTGCCAGCAGTACACAGGGCTTGAGCACAGATACGCAGTATTTT.

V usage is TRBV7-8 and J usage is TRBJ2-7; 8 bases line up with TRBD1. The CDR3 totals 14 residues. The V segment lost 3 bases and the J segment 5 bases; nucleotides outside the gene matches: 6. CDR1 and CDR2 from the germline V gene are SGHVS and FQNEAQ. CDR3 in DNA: TGTGCCAGCAGCTTCACAGGGGGTAACGACGAGCAGTACTTC. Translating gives CASSFTGGNDEQYF.